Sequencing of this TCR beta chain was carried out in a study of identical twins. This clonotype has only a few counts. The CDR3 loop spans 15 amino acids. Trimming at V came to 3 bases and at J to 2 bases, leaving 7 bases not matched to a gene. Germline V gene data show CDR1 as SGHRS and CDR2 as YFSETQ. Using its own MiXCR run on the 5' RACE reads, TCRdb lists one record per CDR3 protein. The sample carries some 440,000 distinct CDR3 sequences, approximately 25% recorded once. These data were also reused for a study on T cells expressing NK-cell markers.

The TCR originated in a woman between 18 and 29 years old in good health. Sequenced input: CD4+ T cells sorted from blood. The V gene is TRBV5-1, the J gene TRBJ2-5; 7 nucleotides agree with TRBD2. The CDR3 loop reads CASSSGAGEQETQYF. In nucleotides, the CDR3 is TGCGCCAGCAGCTCTGGGGCGGGAGAACAAGAGACCCAGTACTTC.